This T cell receptor beta chain came from a study of persistence of HIV-infected CD4 T cells. Turning to the study itself: Donors had been on suppressive ART for a median of approximately eight years.

V shed 2 bases and J 7 bases; nucleotides not matched to a gene: 5. This CDR3 region has 15 residues. Germline V gene sequence: CDR1 MNHNS, CDR2 SASEGT. The stimulus was lysate of CMV-infected fibroblasts, roughly 9.2 ug/mL. Responding CD4+ T cells were sorted by upregulation of both CD40 ligand and CD69. These HIV-1-infected adults initiated suppressive ART in chronic infection. The libraries were made with immunoSEQ version 4 in survey mode. Each sample used up to roughly 1 ug genomic DNA diluted to about 10 ng/uL. Produced via immunoSEQ multiplex PCR; TCRdb's table is partial and in-frame only. The sample lists under 20,000 clones, around 82% occurring once. Broader study findings: Degenerate expanded CDR3beta sequences were enriched among CMV- and Gag-responding cells.

The table lists this clone with a few counts. Its antigen is not identified. Source: CD4+ T cells sorted from PBMCs after approximately 19-hour stimulation, taken from a patient who received antiretroviral therapy. V and J are TRBV6-1 and TRBJ1-6, with 7 nucleotides matching TRBD1. The origin of this receptor is an adult man with HIV who was CMV-seropositive. The CDR3 spells CASSENRQGNSPLHF. The CDR3 DNA reads as TGTGCCAGCAGTGAAAACCGACAGGGAAATTCACCCCTCCACTTT.